This entry lists 27 T cell receptor beta chains sequenced from one sample in a study of T-cell reconstitution after alpha-beta-depleted transplantation in children. Unique molecular identifiers were incorporated into the prepared TCRbeta library. TCRdb reprocessed the PCR reads via MiXCR and lists one record per CDR3 protein. The table includes 300,000 to 400,000 distinct CDR3 sequences, roughly 15% detected once. Sequenced here: PBMCs, mostly from graft donor cells, sampled 360 days after TCRalphabeta/CD19-depleted stem cell transplant. The origin of the receptors is a male patient between 2 and 15 years old who had a stem cell transplant for acute lymphoblastic leukemia, so the T cells may come from the graft donor.

The count of this clonotype is one. Compared with germline, one end of the junction differs, possibly owing to a read error. This chain uses TRBV6-1 with TRBJ2-7; perhaps TRBD2 as D (5 bases). This CDR3 contains 14 residues. Germline V gene lookup returns CDR1 MNHNS and CDR2 SASEGT. The CDR3 is CVSTIRLGAYEQYF. CDR3 bases: TGTGTCAGCACCATCAGGCTGGGAGCCTACGAGCAGTACTTC.

In this sample, this clonotype turned up many times. The chain combines TRBV4-2 with TRBJ2-1, with D hard to call. Germline V CDR1 and CDR2: LGHNA, YNFKEQ. The germline V and J ends were trimmed by 3 bases and 3 bases, with 6 bases remaining between them. The CDR3 is made up of 13 amino acids. CDR3 protein: CASSHGIYNEQFF. The CDR3 DNA is TGTGCCAGCAGCCATGGTATCTACAATGAGCAGTTCTTC.

The chain uses TRBV19 and TRBJ1-3, with 7 bases lining up with TRBD1. Germline trimming cut 4 bases from V and 3 bases from J; bases unmatched to any gene: 6. Germline lookup yields CDR1 LNHDA and CDR2 SQIVND (reference sequence). CDR3 length: 15 amino acids. Here the CDR3 DNA reads TGTGCCAGTAGTAGCGCGGGACAGCTTGGAAACACCATATATTTT. Its protein product is CASSSAGQLGNTIYF.

V gene TRBV13 combines with J gene TRBJ2-3, with 7 bases lining up with TRBD1. Per germline, CDR1 PRHDT and CDR2 FYEKMQ (reference sequence). V lost 5 bases and J lost 2; bases outside the gene matches: 10. CDR3 size: 16 residues. The CDR3 bases are TGTGCCAGCAGCCCGACAGGGAGAAAGAACACAGATACGCAGTATTTT. It is translated as CASSPTGRKNTDTQYF.

V is TRBV7-9 and J is TRBJ2-3; TRBD1 agrees at 8 bases. Germline CDR1 SEHNR, CDR2 FQNEAQ (reference sequence). The CDR3 covers 16 residues. Trimming cost V 3 bases and J 2 bases; bases outside gene matches: 7. The CDR3, as DNA: TGTGCCAGCAGCTTCCTCGGACAGGGAACCACAGATACGCAGTATTTT. Translated: CASSFLGQGTTDTQYF. Using reference TRBV7-9 and TRBJ2-3 for the parts outside the CDR3, the full variable domain is DTGVSQNPRHKITKRGQNVTFRCDPISEHNRLYWYRQTLGQGPEFLTYFQNEAQLEKSRLLSDRFSAERPKGSFSTLEIQRTEQGDSAMYLCASSFLGQGTTDTQYFGPGTRLTVL.

This clonotype was seen ten or more times. The chain carries TRBV29-1 and TRBJ2-1, with a possible D match to TRBD1 (6 bases). CDR3 length: 17 residues. V was pared by 4 bases and J by 0 bases, with 19 bases between. Germline CDR1 is SQVTM and CDR2 is ANQGSEA. The DNA of the CDR3 is TGCAGCGTTGTGGGGACACCGCTAATCGGCTCCTACAATGAGCAGTTCTTC. Protein sequence: CSVVGTPLIGSYNEQFF.

This chain connects TRBV6-2 or TRBV6-3 to TRBJ2-1; no clear D. This CDR3 region has 16 residues. Germline CDR1 MNHEY, CDR2 SVGEGT. V lost 2 bases and J lost 1, with 12 bases in between. CDR3 DNA sequence: TGTGCCAGCAGTTACGCCGCGGCCTGGTCCTACAATGAGCAGTTCTTC. Residues: CASSYAAAWSYNEQFF.

This clonotype has just a few counts. The chain employs TRBV4-1 and TRBJ2-3; 16 bases match TRBD2. The CDR3 totals 18 residues. Germline V gives CDR1 MGHRA, CDR2 YSYEKL. The junction had 7 bases not matched to a gene; V was cut back by 0 bases and J by 7 bases. CDR3 DNA sequence: TGCGCCAGCAGCCAAGATCCCGGGACTAGCGGGAGGGCATATACGCAGTATTTT. Translated, it gives CASSQDPGTSGRAYTQYF.

This clonotype was seen more than once but under ten times. The J gene is TRBJ2-1, the V gene TRBV9; possible D gene TRBD2, 7 bases. Trimming shortened V by 3 bases and J by 0 bases, and 13 bases separated the two germline ends. The germline gives CDR1 SGDLS, CDR2 YYNGEE. This CDR3 has 16 amino acids. The DNA of the CDR3 is TGTGCCAGCAGCGAGGGGGGCGGGAGCTCCTACAATGAGCAGTTCTTC. As protein: CASSEGGGSSYNEQFF.

There are a few counts of this clonotype. This sequence joins TRBV3-1 and TRBJ1-1; no reliable D call. The CDR3 is 12 amino acids. V lost 3 bases to trimming and J lost 8 bases, with 10 bases between them. The germline CDR1 and CDR2 sequences are LGHDT and YNNKEL (reference sequence). The CDR3 here is CASSHGESEAFF. In nucleotides, the CDR3 is TGTGCCAGCAGCCATGGGGAATCCGAAGCTTTCTTT.

This clonotype counts as medium-sized (0.01 to 0.1%). The J gene is TRBJ1-1, the V gene TRBV5-1; 7 bases fit TRBD1. The CDR3 length is 15 residues. The junction had 5 bases not matched to a gene; V was cut back by 3 bases and J by 0 bases. Germline-derived CDR1 and CDR2 are SGHRS and YFSETQ. CDR3 bases: TGCGCCAGCAGCTCCTGGACAGGAGTGAACACTGAAGCTTTCTTT. Encoded protein: CASSSWTGVNTEAFF.

The rearrangement links TRBV7-2 to TRBJ2-3; TRBD2 agrees at 7 bases. The V and J ends lost 1 base and 1 base, in that order; junction bases with no gene match: 8. The CDR3 runs 17 residues. CDR1 is SGHTA and CDR2 is FQGNSA in the germline V gene. CDR3 in DNA: TGTGCCAGCAGCTTAGTTGGGGGAGGGCGGGGCACAGATACGCAGTATTTT. Its protein is CASSLVGGGRGTDTQYF.

J is TRBJ2-1 and V is TRBV12-3 or TRBV12-4, with D possibly TRBD1 on 5 matching bases. The CDR3 consists of 14 residues. V lost 7 bases, J lost 6 bases, and 16 bases lay in between. CDR3: CASTQPPQGNEQFF. The DNA of the CDR3 is TGTGCCAGCACCCAGCCCCCGCAGGGCAATGAGCAGTTCTTC.

This clonotype was recorded at least ten times. The rearrangement links TRBV7-2 to TRBJ2-4, with TRBD2 identical over 7 bases. Trimming removed 4 bases from V and 3 bases from J; junction bases left unmatched: 3. From germline, CDR1 is SGHTA and CDR2 FQGNSA. There are 14 residues in the CDR3. CDR3 protein: CASSSGLDKNIQYF. The CDR3 DNA follows: TGTGCCAGCAGCTCCGGACTAGACAAAAACATTCAGTACTTC.

The V call is TRBV4-3, the J call TRBJ1-2; D might be TRBD1 (5 bases). The V gene lost 1 base and the J gene lost 5 bases, with 14 bases spanning the gap. Looked up from germline, CDR1 is LGHNA and CDR2 is YSLEER. The CDR3 runs 15 residues. The CDR3 nucleotides are TGCGCCAGCAGCCAAGGGCGGGGGACTCATTATGGCTACACCTTC. This encodes CASSQGRGTHYGYTF.

This clonotype was seen a few times. The DNA of the CDR3 is TGTGCCAGCAGCTTAAGAGGGAGACTGTGGGAGACCCAGTACTTC. Amino acid sequence: CASSLRGRLWETQYF. The genes are TRBV7-2 and TRBJ2-5; maybe TRBD2 (5 bases). CDR1 SGHTA and CDR2 FQGNSA come from the germline V gene. This CDR3 contains 15 residues. Trimming took off 2 bases at V and 5 bases at J, with 15 bases between the two ends.

This clonotype was seen a handful of times. The rearrangement joins TRBV21-1 to TRBJ2-3; TRBD2 is taken as the D call from the table, unchecked against the DNA. TRBV21-1 is a known pseudogene. The CDR3 extends over 18 amino acids. CDR3 in DNA: TGTGCCAGCAGCACAGCCTACGGTAGCGGGAGGGTTCCAGATACGCAGTATTTT. Its protein is CASSTAYGSGRVPDTQYF.

The J gene is TRBJ2-1, the V gene TRBV11-3; no definite D call. Looked up from germline, CDR1 is SGHNT and CDR2 is YENEEA. The V gene lost 1 base and the J gene lost 10 bases, with 11 bases spanning the gap. The CDR3 totals 13 residues. CDR3 nucleotides: TGTGCCAGCAGCTTAGCGTCCGAGAAAGAGCAGTTCTTC. Amino acids: CASSLASEKEQFF.

There are a few counts of this clonotype. The chain links TRBV7-8 to TRBJ2-1; 8 bases align to TRBD1. The germline V gene encodes CDR1 SGHVS and CDR2 FQNEAQ. This CDR3 is built from 17 residues. V lost 1 base and J lost 1; bases outside the gene matches: 6. The CDR3 region has the DNA TGTGCCAGCAGCTTAGGGAGGCGGGACAGGTCCTACAATGAGCAGTTCTTC. It specifies CASSLGRRDRSYNEQFF. The full variable domain, completed using reference TRBV7-8 and TRBJ2-1, is GAGVSQSPRYKVAKRGQDVALRCDPISGHVSLFWYQQALGQGPEFLTYFQNEAQLDKSGLPSDRFFAERPEGSVSTLKIQRTQQEDSAVYLCASSLGRRDRSYNEQFFGPGTRLTVL.

This clonotype was found a few times. The chain links TRBV28 to TRBJ2-5; unclear D gene. The germline V and J ends were trimmed by 5 bases and 4 bases, with 8 bases remaining between them. Germline CDR1 MDHEN, CDR2 SYDVKM. The length of the CDR3 is 12 residues. This CDR3 is CASSRMGETQYF. The CDR3 bases are TGTGCCAGCAGTAGAATGGGAGAGACCCAGTACTTC.

This clonotype was seen only a few times. The V and J genes are TRBV5-1 and TRBJ2-7, with 9 bases that match TRBD2. Germline-derived CDR1 and CDR2 are SGHRS and YFSETQ. CDR3 size: 15 residues. V lost 3 bases and J lost 2; bases outside the gene matches: 6. The CDR3 sequence: CASSSPTSGTYEQYF. The CDR3 DNA is TGCGCCAGCAGCTCCCCGACTAGCGGTACCTACGAGCAGTACTTC.

CDR3 nucleotides: TGCAGTGCTTGCGACCCGAATGAGCAGTTCTTC. Its translation: CSACDPNEQFF. The J gene is TRBJ2-1, the V gene TRBV20-1; D is ambiguous. The CDR3 extends over 11 amino acids. Germline assignment: CDR1 DFQATT and CDR2 SNEGSKA (reference sequence). The ends were cut back, 5 bases at V and 7 bases at J, with 9 bases in the middle.

The chain uses TRBV10-3 and TRBJ2-1; 8 bases are a match to TRBD1. This CDR3 region has 14 residues. Germline CDR1 ENHRY, CDR2 SYGVKD. Germline trimming cut 7 bases from V and 4 bases from J; bases unmatched to any gene: 6. CDR3 DNA sequence: TGTGCCATCACCGCGGGACAGGTGTACAATGAGCAGTTCTTC. Residues: CAITAGQVYNEQFF.

V gene TRBV15 combines with J gene TRBJ2-1; TRBD2 aligns across 9 bases. The CDR3 runs 16 residues. The V gene's germline CDR1 is LNHNV and CDR2 YYDKDF (reference sequence). V trimming: 5 bases; J trimming: 5 bases; junction bases outside the gene matches: 10. The chain's CDR3 is CATSQGPGGRDNEQFF. DNA for the CDR3: TGTGCCACCAGCCAGGGGCCTGGCGGGAGGGACAATGAGCAGTTCTTC.

This clonotype showed up many times. The rearrangement uses TRBV29-1 and TRBJ2-1; 10 bases align to TRBD1. The J segment lost 6 bases and the V segment lost 5 bases, leaving 4 bases of the junction unmatched. The CDR3 consists of 13 residues. The germline CDR1 and CDR2 sequences are SQVTM and ANQGSEA. CDR3 in amino acids: CSVRQGATNEQFF. The CDR3 region has the DNA TGCAGCGTTAGACAGGGGGCTACCAATGAGCAGTTCTTC.

This clonotype was seen at least ten times. The CDR3 sequence is CASSSIADSYNEQFF. In DNA form, the CDR3 reads TGCGCCAGCAGCTCCATAGCGGATTCCTACAATGAGCAGTTCTTC. The rearrangement joins TRBV5-1 to TRBJ2-1; tentatively, D is TRBD2 (6 bases). The CDR3 extends over 15 amino acids. Germline V lookup: CDR1 SGHRS, CDR2 YFSETQ. The V and J ends lost 3 bases and 1 base respectively, with 11 bases between them. Full variable domain (outside the CDR3, taken from reference TRBV5-1 and TRBJ2-1): KAGVTQTPRYLIKTRGQQVTLSCSPISGHRSVSWYQQTPGQGLQFLFEYFSETQRNKGNFPGRFSGRQFSNSRSEMNVSTLELGDSALYLCASSSIADSYNEQFFGPGTRLTVL.

The sample holds many counts of this clonotype. The V call is TRBV4-2, the J call TRBJ2-3, with 11 bases that match TRBD2. Trimming at V came to 4 bases and at J to 0 bases, leaving 9 bases not matched to a gene. The CDR3 covers 18 residues. From germline, CDR1 is LGHNA and CDR2 YNFKEQ. The CDR3 region is CASSPSGTSGSSTDTQYF. The CDR3, as DNA: TGTGCCAGCAGCCCCTCCGGGACTAGCGGATCTAGCACAGATACGCAGTATTTT.